Presented here are 10 T cell receptor beta chains from one specimen sequenced in a study of T-cell reconstitution after alpha-beta-depleted transplantation in children. Researchers prepared the TCRbeta library using unique molecular identifiers, the study reports. TCRdb reprocessed the PCR reads with MiXCR, giving one entry per CDR3 protein. Among about 830,000 distinct CDR3 sequences listed, under 20% were seen once. This sample comprised PBMCs, mostly from graft donor cells, obtained 360 days after TCRalphabeta/CD19-depleted stem cell transplant. The receptor set was obtained from a male patient between 5 and 17 years old who had a stem cell transplant for acute lymphoblastic leukemia, so the T cells may come from the graft donor.

The V and J genes are TRBV7-9 and TRBJ2-6; D gene unclear. Trimming took off 5 bases at V and 0 bases at J, with 11 bases between the two ends. Germline CDR1 and CDR2: SEHNR and FQNEAQ (reference sequence). The CDR3 length is 16 residues. CDR3 sequence reads: CASSPYPTSGANVLTF. For the CDR3, the DNA is TGTGCCAGCAGCCCATATCCCACCTCTGGGGCCAACGTCCTGACTTTC.

This clonotype has a handful of counts. The chain's CDR3 is CASSLSLGYEQYF. DNA of the CDR3: TGTGCCAGCAGCTTATCCCTGGGATACGAGCAGTACTTC. J is TRBJ2-7 and V is TRBV11-3, with D hard to call. The CDR3 sequence is 13 residues long. V gave up 2 bases and J gave up 4 bases, with 9 bases separating them. Germline V gives CDR1 SGHNT, CDR2 YENEEA.

This clonotype was detected a few times. V is TRBV2 and J is TRBJ1-5, with a weak D call TRBD1 (5 bases). The CDR3 is 14 amino acids. CDR1 is SNHLY and CDR2 is FYNNEI in the germline V gene. Trimming left V 6 bases short and J 0 bases short, with 9 bases between. The CDR3 DNA reads TGTGCCAGCAGGGAGACAGTTAGCAATCAGCCCCAGCATTTT. Amino acid sequence: CASRETVSNQPQHF.

This clonotype occurred a few times. The chain combines TRBV6-2 or TRBV6-3 with TRBJ2-1; 9 bases fit TRBD2. The V segment lost 4 bases and the J segment 2 bases; nucleotides outside the gene matches: 6. Per germline, CDR1 MNHEY and CDR2 SVGEGT. This CDR3 contains 16 residues. Written as DNA, the CDR3 is TGTGCCAGCAGTTTTTTAGCGGGAGAAACCTACAATGAGCAGTTCTTC. It codes for CASSFLAGETYNEQFF.

This clonotype was seen a handful of times. The rearrangement uses TRBV12-5 and TRBJ2-1; the D is unclear. Deletions cut 0 bases from V and 9 bases from J, with 3 bases between. From germline, CDR1 is LGHNT and CDR2 FRNRAP. The CDR3 has 11 residues. The CDR3 is CASGLVPEQFF. The CDR3 DNA sequence: TGTGCTAGTGGTTTGGTTCCTGAGCAGTTCTTC.

This clonotype was seen more than once but under ten times. This rearrangement joins TRBV4-1 to TRBJ2-3, with 7 nucleotides matching TRBD1. CDR3 length: 17 amino acids. After removal of 5 bases from V and 1 base from J, the junction contained 12 bases not matched to a gene. The germline V gene has CDR1 MGHRA and CDR2 YSYEKL. The CDR3 spells CASSSQQGSKGTDTQYF. CDR3 sequence (DNA): TGCGCCAGCAGCTCACAACAGGGGAGTAAGGGCACAGATACGCAGTATTTT.

This clonotype was counted a few times. The chain is built from TRBV21-1 and TRBJ2-3; the table's TRBD2 call for D was not verified on the DNA. TRBV21-1 is given as a pseudogene. This CDR3 comprises 15 residues. CDR3 region: CASSFRDLGTDTQYF. In nucleotides, the CDR3 is TGTGCCAGCAGCTTCCGGGACTTAGGGACAGATACGCAGTATTTT.

This clonotype was counted a few times. The V call is TRBV12-3 or TRBV12-4, the J call TRBJ2-5; D remains ambiguous. The CDR3 runs to 14 residues. Trimming cost V 1 base and J 5 bases, with 11 bases left between them. Here the CDR3 DNA reads TGTGCCAGCAGTTTAGGAGGTCTGTCGGAGACCCAGTACTTC. Translated: CASSLGGLSETQYF.

CDR3 residues: CASSYSGAKSETQYF. The CDR3, as DNA: TGTGCCAGCAGTTATTCCGGCGCCAAGTCAGAGACCCAGTACTTC. The V call is TRBV6-5, the J call TRBJ2-5; D remains unclear. Germline V lookup: CDR1 MNHEY, CDR2 SVGAGI. The CDR3 is made up of 15 amino acids. V was cut by 3 bases and J by 4 bases, with 15 bases left in between.

As for this clonotype: A much larger clone differs from this one at a single base, so this may be a read error. V is TRBV5-1 and J is TRBJ2-7; perhaps TRBD1 as D (6 bases). The CDR3 runs 13 residues. Germline V gene lookup returns CDR1 SGHRS and CDR2 YFSETQ. CDR3: CASSPGTFYDQYF. In DNA, the CDR3 is TGCGCCAGCAGCCCCGGGACATTCTACGATCAGTACTTC.